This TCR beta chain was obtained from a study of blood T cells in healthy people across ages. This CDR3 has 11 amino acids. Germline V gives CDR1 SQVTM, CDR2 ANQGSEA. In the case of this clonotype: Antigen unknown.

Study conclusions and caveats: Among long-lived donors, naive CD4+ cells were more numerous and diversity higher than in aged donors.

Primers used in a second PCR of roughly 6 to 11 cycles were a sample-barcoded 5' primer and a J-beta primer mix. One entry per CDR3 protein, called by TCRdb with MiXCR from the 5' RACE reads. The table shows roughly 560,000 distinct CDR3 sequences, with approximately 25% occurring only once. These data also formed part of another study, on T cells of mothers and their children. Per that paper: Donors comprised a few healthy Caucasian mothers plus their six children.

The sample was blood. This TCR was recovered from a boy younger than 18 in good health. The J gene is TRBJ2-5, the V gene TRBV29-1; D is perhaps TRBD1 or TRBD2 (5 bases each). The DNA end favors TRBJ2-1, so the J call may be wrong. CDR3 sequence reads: CSVVRDGEQFF. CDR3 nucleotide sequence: TGCAGCGTTGTAAGGGACGGGGAGCAGTTCTTC.